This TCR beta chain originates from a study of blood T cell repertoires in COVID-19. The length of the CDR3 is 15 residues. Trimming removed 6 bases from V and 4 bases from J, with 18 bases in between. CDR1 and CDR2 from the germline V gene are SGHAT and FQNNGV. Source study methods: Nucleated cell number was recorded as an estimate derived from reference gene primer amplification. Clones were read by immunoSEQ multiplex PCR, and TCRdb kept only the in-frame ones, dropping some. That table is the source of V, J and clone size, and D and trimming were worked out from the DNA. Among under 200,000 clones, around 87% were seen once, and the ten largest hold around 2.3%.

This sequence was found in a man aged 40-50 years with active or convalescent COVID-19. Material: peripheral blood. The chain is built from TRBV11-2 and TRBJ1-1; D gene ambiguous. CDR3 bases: TGTGCCAGCAGTTTACGACTGGGTAGTGGCACTGAAGCTTTCTTT. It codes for CASSLRLGSGTEAFF.